Described below is a single T cell receptor (beta chain) sequence and its context. This specimen comes from a study of blood T cell repertoires in COVID-19. The wider study: T cells, B-cell-depleted T cells, or PBMCs supplied cDNA or gDNA.

This CDR3 is 15 amino acids long. V lost 5 bases and J lost 7; bases outside the gene matches: 8. CDR1 is LGHDT, CDR2 YNNKEL, per germline (reference sequence). Sequencing was performed with immunoSEQ multiplex PCR; in TCRdb, only in-frame clones are kept and a portion is missing. The sample consists of around 280,000 clones, approximately 86% of them appearing once. The chain couples TRBV3-1 (or the pseudogene TRBV3-2) to TRBJ1-6; the match to TRBD1 covers 7 bases. Sequences were obtained from peripheral blood. This TCR derives from a young woman who had recovered from COVID-19. The DNA for the CDR3 is TGTGCCAGCAGCTCACAGGGGACGAAGAATTCACCCCTCCACTTT. This sequence encodes CASSSQGTKNSPLHF.